This section outlines one T cell receptor beta chain sequence together with its context. The CDR3 extends over 14 amino acids. Trimming removed 7 bases from V and 3 bases from J, with 14 bases in between. Looked up from germline, CDR1 is SGHRS and CDR2 is YFSETQ. This specimen belongs to a study of blood T cell repertoires in COVID-19. As for the study in general: The United States, Italy and Spain were the sources of the acute and convalescent COVID-19 samples. Sample material is recorded as cDNA or gDNA derived from T cells, B-cell-depleted T cells, or PBMCs.

In the original workflow: Reference gene primer amplification gave estimated nucleated cell counts. Profiled with immunoSEQ multiplex PCR; TCRdb holds only in-frame clones, not every one. D and trimming were read from the DNA, whereas the V and J calls and clone size are those reported in that table. The sample has 60,000 to 75,000 clones; 85% to 90% are singletons. The sequence came from an elderly woman with active or convalescent COVID-19. Sequenced input: peripheral blood. The gene calls are TRBV5-1 and TRBJ2-1, with a weak D call TRBD2 (7 bases). CDR3 protein: CASSRGANYNEQFF. Written as DNA, the CDR3 is TGCGCCAGCTCCCGGGGGGCCAACTACAATGAGCAGTTCTTC.